These T cell receptor beta chains were read from a single sample in a study of T cell repertoires in cytomegalovirus infection. No antigens are known for them. TCRdb reanalysed the reads using MiXCR and keeps one entry per CDR3 protein. The data hold roughly 70,000 distinct CDR3 sequences, with 20% to 25% observed a single time. The material sequenced was CD8+ T cells from cultured PBMCs, taken from culture after CMV antigen stimulation. Every receptor here comes from a human donor in good health (CMV status not recorded). Some clones in this sample may be carry-over from other donors' samples. Each CDR3 is given with its conserved first and last residue. Fields, in order: V gene, J gene, CDR3 protein.

V gene: TRBV27; J gene: TRBJ2-1; CDR3 protein: CASSLTSGGASYNEQFF
V gene: TRBV28; J gene: TRBJ1-4; CDR3 protein: CASRPGSGFLNEKLFF
V gene: TRBV7-6; J gene: TRBJ1-6; CDR3 protein: CASSLKIGQGNNSPLHF
V gene: TRBV2; J gene: TRBJ1-1; CDR3 protein: CASEGEAEAFF
V gene: TRBV7-2; J gene: TRBJ2-2; CDR3 protein: CASSLAILGSPGELFF
V gene: TRBV19; J gene: TRBJ1-5; CDR3 protein: CASSIGPGPGDQPQHF
V gene: TRBV2; J gene: TRBJ2-1; CDR3 protein: CASMGGLVRAEQFF
V gene: TRBV4-3; J gene: TRBJ1-1; CDR3 protein: CASSQATLMNTEAFF
V gene: TRBV6-2/TRBV6-3; J gene: TRBJ1-1; CDR3 protein: CASNAGNTEAFF
V gene: TRBV9; J gene: TRBJ1-2; CDR3 protein: CASSVGGNYGYTF
V gene: TRBV7-6; J gene: TRBJ2-1; CDR3 protein: CASSSGTGPDEQFF
V gene: TRBV7-8; J gene: TRBJ1-2; CDR3 protein: CASSLEKTGRGYGYTF
V gene: TRBV20-1; J gene: TRBJ2-7; CDR3 protein: CSARDRDSAYEQYF
V gene: TRBV7-8; J gene: TRBJ2-1; CDR3 protein: CASSPGVSSYNEQFF
V gene: TRBV19; J gene: TRBJ1-5; CDR3 protein: CASSIEGSNSNQPQHF
V gene: TRBV10-3; J gene: TRBJ2-7; CDR3 protein: CAIREGAGGEQYF
V gene: TRBV6-2/TRBV6-3; J gene: TRBJ2-1; CDR3 protein: CASSYSRQGAGNEQFF
V gene: TRBV7-2; J gene: TRBJ2-7; CDR3 protein: CASSPSSVYEQYF
V gene: TRBV7-8; J gene: TRBJ2-2; CDR3 protein: CASRKHQGPTGELFF
V gene: TRBV2; J gene: TRBJ1-1; CDR3 protein: CASNGNTEAFF
V gene: TRBV6-2/TRBV6-3; J gene: TRBJ1-2; CDR3 protein: CASSYSRTLPYGYTF
V gene: TRBV5-1; J gene: TRBJ2-5; CDR3 protein: CASSPGGDQETQYF
V gene: TRBV11-2; J gene: TRBJ2-7; CDR3 protein: CASTHYQGAYEQYF
V gene: TRBV12-3/TRBV12-4; J gene: TRBJ2-7; CDR3 protein: CASSTDSYEQYF
V gene: TRBV10-3; J gene: TRBJ1-5; CDR3 protein: CAISESINRDHQPQHF
V gene: TRBV6-5; J gene: TRBJ1-5; CDR3 protein: CASSYNQGPGQPQHF
V gene: TRBV12-3/TRBV12-4; J gene: TRBJ2-7; CDR3 protein: CASSLGTAFSYEQYF
V gene: TRBV24-1; J gene: TRBJ2-2; CDR3 protein: CATSDRSFPWGELFF
V gene: TRBV20-1; J gene: TRBJ2-3; CDR3 protein: CSVNWGVGPSTDTQYF
V gene: TRBV11-2; J gene: TRBJ2-2; CDR3 protein: CASSWTSGTGELFF
V gene: TRBV11-2; J gene: TRBJ1-1; CDR3 protein: CASSLVLQGGAEAFF
V gene: TRBV20-1; J gene: TRBJ2-7; CDR3 protein: CSARSGHGDYEQYF
V gene: TRBV25-1; J gene: TRBJ1-1; CDR3 protein: CASSDSWDSTEAFF
V gene: TRBV7-9; J gene: TRBJ2-6; CDR3 protein: CASSGLPLSGANVLTF
V gene: TRBV4-1; J gene: TRBJ2-7; CDR3 protein: CASSQGDGPYEQYF
V gene: TRBV7-9; J gene: TRBJ2-7; CDR3 protein: CASSLPGVKPSYEQYF
V gene: TRBV7-6; J gene: TRBJ2-7; CDR3 protein: CASSPRTASYEQYF
V gene: TRBV12-3/TRBV12-4; J gene: TRBJ2-3; CDR3 protein: CASSLTPAGADTQYF
V gene: TRBV12-5; J gene: TRBJ1-2; CDR3 protein: CASGFGQGRFDGYTF
V gene: TRBV5-6; J gene: TRBJ2-1; CDR3 protein: CASSLAAGPQFF
V gene: TRBV7-6; J gene: TRBJ2-2; CDR3 protein: CASSFNQAEPNTGELFF
V gene: TRBV28; J gene: TRBJ1-6; CDR3 protein: CASSSRDSHSPLHF
V gene: TRBV19; J gene: TRBJ2-1; CDR3 protein: CATGLAGGRDLNEQFF
V gene: TRBV12-3/TRBV12-4; J gene: TRBJ2-5; CDR3 protein: CASSSRLAGAPRETQYF
V gene: TRBV7-8; J gene: TRBJ2-1; CDR3 protein: CASSLVGVWDNEQFF
V gene: TRBV7-8; J gene: TRBJ2-2; CDR3 protein: CASSSRGYGELFF
V gene: TRBV6-5; J gene: TRBJ1-5; CDR3 protein: CASSYSSRGFQPQHF
V gene: TRBV12-3/TRBV12-4; J gene: TRBJ1-5; CDR3 protein: CASSLIIGPAAPQHF
V gene: TRBV7-9; J gene: TRBJ1-2; CDR3 protein: CASSSEGRADYGYTF
V gene: TRBV4-1; J gene: TRBJ2-7; CDR3 protein: CASSQELAGSYEQYF
V gene: TRBV11-2; J gene: TRBJ2-7; CDR3 protein: CASSFGTPSSYEQYF
V gene: TRBV7-6; J gene: TRBJ2-7; CDR3 protein: CASSLYGQGEEQYF
V gene: TRBV7-8; J gene: TRBJ1-5; CDR3 protein: CASSLGVPGNQPQHF
V gene: TRBV12-3/TRBV12-4; J gene: TRBJ2-7; CDR3 protein: CASRGGEQYF
V gene: TRBV7-6; J gene: TRBJ1-6; CDR3 protein: CASSLTGYSPLHF
V gene: TRBV27; J gene: TRBJ1-2; CDR3 protein: CATLQGPYGYTF
V gene: TRBV15; J gene: TRBJ2-3; CDR3 protein: CATSTSTGDTQYF
V gene: TRBV28; J gene: TRBJ1-2; CDR3 protein: CASSLGAGVNYGYTF
V gene: TRBV9; J gene: TRBJ1-1; CDR3 protein: CASSVKEGATEAFF
V gene: TRBV7-9; J gene: TRBJ1-4; CDR3 protein: CASSTSGGGDEKLFF